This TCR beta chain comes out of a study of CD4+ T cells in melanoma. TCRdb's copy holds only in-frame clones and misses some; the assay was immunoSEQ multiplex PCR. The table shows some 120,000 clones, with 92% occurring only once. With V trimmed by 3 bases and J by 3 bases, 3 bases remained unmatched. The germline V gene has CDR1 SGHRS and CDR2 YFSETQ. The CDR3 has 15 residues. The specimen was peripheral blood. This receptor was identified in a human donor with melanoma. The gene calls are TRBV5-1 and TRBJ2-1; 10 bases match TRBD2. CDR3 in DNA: TGCGCCAGCAGCTCCGGACTAGCGGACTACAATGAGCAGTTCTTC. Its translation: CASSSGLADYNEQFF. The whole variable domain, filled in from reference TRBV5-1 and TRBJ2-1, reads KAGVTQTPRYLIKTRGQQVTLSCSPISGHRSVSWYQQTPGQGLQFLFEYFSETQRNKGNFPGRFSGRQFSNSRSEMNVSTLELGDSALYLCASSSGLADYNEQFFGPGTRLTVL.